These 24 T cell receptor beta chains share one sample of origin, sequenced in a study of T cell responses to AZD1222 COVID-19 vaccine. Libraries were prepared by immunoSEQ multiplex PCR; TCRdb keeps only in-frame clonotypes and omits some of them. The table shows 77,000 or so clones, with around 86% occurring only once. Sequenced here: peripheral blood, sampled 28 days after the second AZD1222 dose. These receptors originate from an adult who received the AZD1222 COVID-19 vaccine.

The chain has TRBV19 and TRBJ1-3; possibly TRBD1 for D (5 bases). The V end lost 8 bases, the J end lost 1 base, and 12 bases lay between the germline ends. Germline V gene lookup returns CDR1 LNHDA and CDR2 SQIVND (reference sequence). The CDR3 is 14 residues long. The CDR3 is CASADGGSGNTIYF. The CDR3 nucleotides read TGTGCCAGTGCGGACGGGGGGTCTGGAAACACCATATATTTT.

The gene calls are TRBV5-6 and TRBJ2-5, with no clear D. This CDR3 is 13 amino acids long. Trimming cost V 0 bases and J 1 base, with 4 bases left between them. Germline CDR1 is SGHDT and CDR2 is YYEEEE. The CDR3 sequence: CASSLGPQETQYF. As DNA, the CDR3 is TGTGCCAGCAGCTTGGGACCCCAAGAGACCCAGTACTTC.

The chain uses TRBV19 and TRBJ2-7, with 11 bases fitting TRBD1. The CDR3 runs to 15 residues. The V and J ends lost 3 bases and 5 bases, in that order; junction bases with no gene match: 6. Looked up from germline, CDR1 is LNHDA and CDR2 is SQIVND (reference sequence). In nucleotides, the CDR3 is TGTGCCAGTAGTATTGGGACAGGGGGATTCAACGAGCAGTACTTC. Its translation is CASSIGTGGFNEQYF.

This clone was seen only once. V usage is TRBV6-5 and J usage is TRBJ1-4, with D hard to call. Germline CDR1 MNHEY, CDR2 SVGAGI. This CDR3 has 15 residues. V dropped 7 bases and J dropped 5 bases, with 17 bases sitting between them. The DNA for the CDR3 is TGTGCCAGCACCCGGGTGAGCGCTTGGAATGAAAAACTGTTTTTT. It is translated as CASTRVSAWNEKLFF.

This chain uses TRBV5-6 with TRBJ2-7; D perhaps matches TRBD2 (6 bases). Germline assignment: CDR1 SGHDT and CDR2 YYEEEE. This CDR3 is built from 14 residues. Deletions cut 0 bases from V and 2 bases from J, with 9 bases between. CDR3 DNA: TGTGCCAGCAGCTTGGGGGGGAGGACCTACGAGCAGTACTTC. This sequence encodes CASSLGGRTYEQYF.

The rearrangement joins TRBV6-6 to TRBJ1-2; 9 nucleotides match TRBD1. The CDR3 loop spans 13 amino acids. The trim removed 6 bases at V and 6 bases at J, leaving 5 bases unmatched. Germline lookup yields CDR1 MNHNY and CDR2 SVGAGI (reference sequence). CDR3 region: CASRPGQGNGYTF. CDR3 in DNA: TGTGCCAGCAGACCCGGACAGGGGAATGGCTACACCTTC.

The CDR3 bases are TGTGCCAGCAGGCGACAGGGGTTTGACACTGAAGCTTTCTTT. Translated: CASRRQGFDTEAFF. The rearrangement uses TRBV28 and TRBJ1-1; 8 bases are shared with TRBD1. Unmatched junction bases numbered 6, after V lost 6 bases and J lost 3 bases. This CDR3 spans 14 amino acids. Germline V gene lookup returns CDR1 MDHEN and CDR2 SYDVKM.

This clone was observed once. The chain joins TRBV5-1 to TRBJ1-1; unclear D gene. The CDR3 consists of 15 residues. V lost 3 bases, J lost 8 bases, and 20 bases lay in between. Germline CDR1 is SGHRS and CDR2 is YFSETQ. The DNA of the CDR3 is TGCGCCAGCAGCTACGCGGGGTTGCCCACAGAAGAAGCTTTCTTT. Its translation is CASSYAGLPTEEAFF.

The chain is built from TRBV7-9 and TRBJ2-3, with D hard to call. The CDR3 covers 15 residues. CDR1 is SEHNR and CDR2 is FQNEAQ in the germline V gene (reference sequence). The ends were cut back, 1 base at V and 2 bases at J, with 10 bases in the middle. The CDR3 sequence: CASSLVVLPTDTQYF. CDR3 in DNA: TGTGCCAGCAGCTTAGTAGTACTACCCACAGATACGCAGTATTTT.

This clone counts as medium-sized. The CDR3 here is CASSQDLAGGTDTQYF. CDR3 DNA: TGTGCCAGCAGCCAAGATCTAGCGGGGGGCACAGATACGCAGTATTTT. The chain uses TRBV4-2 and TRBJ2-3; 10 nucleotides line up with TRBD2. The CDR3 has 16 amino acids. V was pared by 0 bases and J by 1 base, with 1 base of the junction left unmatched. Per the germline V gene, CDR1 is LGHNA and CDR2 is YNFKEQ.

This clone was recorded a few times. The chain employs TRBV7-2 and TRBJ2-5; D uncertain. Germline assignment: CDR1 SGHTA and CDR2 FQGNSA. There are 12 residues in the CDR3. Deletions cut 5 bases from V and 4 bases from J, with 8 bases between. As DNA, the CDR3 is TGTGCCAGCAGCAAACCTCCAGAGACCCAGTACTTC. As protein: CASSKPPETQYF.

In its sample, this clone was seen once. The gene calls are TRBV30 and TRBJ1-4; a possible D gene is TRBD1 (5 bases). There are 13 residues in the CDR3. Per germline, CDR1 GTSNPN and CDR2 SVGIG (reference sequence). Trimming removed 4 bases at V and 8 bases at J, with 14 bases between. CDR3 sequence (DNA): TGTGCCTGGAAGAGGCAGGGCTGGGAAAAACTGTTTTTT. Its protein product is CAWKRQGWEKLFF.

The chain carries TRBV4-1 and TRBJ2-1, with D possibly matching TRBD2 (6 bases). CDR1 is MGHRA and CDR2 is YSYEKL in the germline V gene. V was cut by 5 bases and J by 6 bases, with 14 bases left in between. This CDR3 is built from 14 residues. As DNA, the CDR3 is TGCGCCAGCAGCTCGGGACTCCTTGCCAATGAGCAGTTCTTC. Translated, it gives CASSSGLLANEQFF.

The chain uses TRBV3-1 (or the pseudogene TRBV3-2) and TRBJ1-1; no firm D call. There are 12 residues in the CDR3. Deletions cut 4 bases from V and 1 base from J, with 4 bases between. From germline, CDR1 is LGHDT and CDR2 YNNKEL (reference sequence). CDR3 sequence (DNA): TGTGCCAGCAGCCGCTGGAACACTGAAGCTTTCTTT. Amino acid sequence: CASSRWNTEAFF.

The CDR3 region is CASSPRAGSNNEQFF. DNA of the CDR3: TGCGCCAGCAGCCCCAGGGCCGGCAGCAACAATGAGCAGTTCTTC. The rearrangement uses TRBV5-1 and TRBJ2-1; maybe TRBD1 (5 bases). Germline-derived CDR1 and CDR2 are SGHRS and YFSETQ. This CDR3 is 15 amino acids long. Trimming pared 4 bases from V and 5 bases from J, leaving 16 bases between.

This clone was counted between two and nine times. The chain couples TRBV6-6 to TRBJ2-5, with TRBD1 matching 8 bases. V lost 5 bases and J lost 2; bases outside the gene matches: 7. Germline CDR1 MNHNY, CDR2 SVGAGI (reference sequence). The CDR3 spans 15 residues. In DNA form, the CDR3 reads TGTGCCAGCAGTCGATCTGGGACAGGACAAGAGACCCAGTACTTC. Amino acids: CASSRSGTGQETQYF.

V is TRBV6-2 or TRBV6-3 and J is TRBJ2-7, with 7 bases fitting TRBD1. The germline V gene has CDR1 MNHEY and CDR2 SVGEGT. The CDR3 totals 11 residues. Written as DNA, the CDR3 is TGTGCCAGCAGTTCCCAGACAGGGACATCTGTC. Translated: CASSSQTGTSV.

The chain is built from TRBV21-1 and TRBJ2-4. TRBV21-1 is shown as a pseudogene. There are 15 residues in the CDR3. The CDR3 nucleotides read TGTGCCAGCAGCAAGGGTGGCGAAGCCAAAAACATTCAGTACTTC. It encodes CASSKGGEAKNIQYF.

V and J are TRBV19 and TRBJ1-2; possible D gene TRBD1, 6 bases. The CDR3 is 15 amino acids. With 4 bases removed from V and 4 bases from J, the gap between germline ends came to 16 bases. From germline, CDR1 is LNHDA and CDR2 SQIVND (reference sequence). The CDR3 region is CASSTMDSLTYGYTF. CDR3 bases: TGTGCCAGTAGTACTATGGACAGTTTGACCTATGGCTACACCTTC.

The chain links TRBV11-3 to TRBJ2-2; no reliable D call. Germline lookup yields CDR1 SGHNT and CDR2 YENEEA. The CDR3 sequence is 14 residues long. Trimming cost V 6 bases and J 0 bases, with 8 bases left between them. CDR3 protein: CASRTTANTGELFF. In nucleotides, the CDR3 is TGTGCCAGCAGAACAACAGCGAACACCGGGGAGCTGTTTTTT.

V is TRBV4-1 and J is TRBJ2-5; 16 bases are shared with TRBD2. Germline values: CDR1 MGHRA, CDR2 YSYEKL. Germline trimming cut 4 bases from V and 5 bases from J; bases unmatched to any gene: 4. The CDR3 contains 16 residues. The CDR3 sequence is CASSPGLAGGKETQYF. The CDR3 DNA reads TGCGCCAGCAGCCCGGGACTAGCGGGGGGGAAGGAGACCCAGTACTTC.

This clone was recorded only once. The rearrangement uses TRBV20-1 and TRBJ1-1; D is ambiguous. The length of the CDR3 is 11 residues. Germline V CDR1 and CDR2: DFQATT, SNEGSKA (reference sequence). V dropped 4 bases and J dropped 7 bases, with 10 bases sitting between them. The CDR3 loop is CSAMPRNEAFF. The CDR3 DNA reads TGCAGTGCTATGCCAAGGAATGAAGCTTTCTTT.

The rearrangement uses TRBV6-5 and TRBJ2-7, with 9 bases aligning to TRBD1. V trimming: 5 bases; J trimming: 2 bases; junction bases outside the gene matches: 7. This CDR3 has 15 residues. Germline V lookup: CDR1 MNHEY, CDR2 SVGAGI. The CDR3 spells CASSPGQGRTYEQYF. As DNA, the CDR3 is TGTGCCAGCAGTCCGGGACAGGGTCGTACCTACGAGCAGTACTTC.

This chain connects TRBV10-2 to TRBJ1-1; unclear D gene. CDR1 and CDR2 from the germline V gene are WSHSY and SAAADI. V was trimmed by 6 bases and J by 0 bases, leaving 11 bases between them. This CDR3 region has 14 residues. Here the CDR3 reads CASRQRNMNTEAFF. The CDR3 DNA follows: TGCGCCAGCAGACAGAGAAACATGAACACTGAAGCTTTCTTT.